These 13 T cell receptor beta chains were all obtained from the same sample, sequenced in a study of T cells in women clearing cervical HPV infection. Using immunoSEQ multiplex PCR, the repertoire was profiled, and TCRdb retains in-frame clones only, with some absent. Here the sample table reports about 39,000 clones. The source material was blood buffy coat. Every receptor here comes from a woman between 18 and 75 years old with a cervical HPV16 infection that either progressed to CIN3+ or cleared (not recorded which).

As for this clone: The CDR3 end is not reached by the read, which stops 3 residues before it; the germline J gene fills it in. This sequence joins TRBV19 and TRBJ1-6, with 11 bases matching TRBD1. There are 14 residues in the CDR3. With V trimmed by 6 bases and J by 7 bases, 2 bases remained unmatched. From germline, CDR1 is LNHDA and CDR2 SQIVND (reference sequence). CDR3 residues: CASSGTGGNSPLHF. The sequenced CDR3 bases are TGTGCCAGTAGCGGGACAGGGGGAAATTCACCC.

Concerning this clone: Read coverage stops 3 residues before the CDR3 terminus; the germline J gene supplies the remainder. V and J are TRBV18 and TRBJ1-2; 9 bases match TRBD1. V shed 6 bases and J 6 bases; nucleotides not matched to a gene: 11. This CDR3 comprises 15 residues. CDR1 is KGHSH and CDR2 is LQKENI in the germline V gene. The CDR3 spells CASSRSRTGEDGYTF. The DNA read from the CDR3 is TGTGCCAGCTCTCGTTCGAGGACAGGGGAGGATGGC.

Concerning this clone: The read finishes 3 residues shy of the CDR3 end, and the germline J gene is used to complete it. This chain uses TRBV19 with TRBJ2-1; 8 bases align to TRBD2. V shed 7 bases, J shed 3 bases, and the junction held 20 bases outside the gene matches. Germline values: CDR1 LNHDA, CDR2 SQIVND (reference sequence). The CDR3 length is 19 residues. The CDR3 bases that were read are TGTGCCAGTACCACGACAGGACAAACTAGCGGAACCTTCTACAATGAG. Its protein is CASTTTGQTSGTFYNE. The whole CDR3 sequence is CASTTTGQTSGTFYNEQFF. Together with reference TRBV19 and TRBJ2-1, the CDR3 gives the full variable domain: DGGITQSPKYLFRKEGQNVTLSCEQNLNHDAMYWYRQDPGQGLRLIYYSQIVNDFQKGDIAEGYSVSREKKESFPLTVTSAQKNPTAFYLCASTTTGQTSGTFYNEQFFGPGTRLTVL.

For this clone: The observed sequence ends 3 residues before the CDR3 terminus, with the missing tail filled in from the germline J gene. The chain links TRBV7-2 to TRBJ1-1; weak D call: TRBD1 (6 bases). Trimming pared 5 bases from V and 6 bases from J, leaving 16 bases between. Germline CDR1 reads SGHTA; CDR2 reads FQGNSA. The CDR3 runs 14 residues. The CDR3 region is CASSKDRSRPEAFF. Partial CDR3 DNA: TGTGCCAGCAGCAAAGACAGGTCCCGACCTGAA.

CDR3 DNA (partial): TGCAGTGCTAAGATTCTGACACTGAACACTGAA. Encoded protein: CSAKILTLNTE. The whole CDR3 protein reads CSAKILTLNTEAFF. This chain links TRBV20-1 with TRBJ1-1; no clear D gene. The sequence runs out 3 residues before the end of the CDR3; the remainder is reconstructed from the germline J gene. Germline CDR1 and CDR2: DFQATT and SNEGSKA (reference sequence). Deletions cut 4 bases from V and 0 bases from J, with 12 bases between. This CDR3 spans 14 amino acids.

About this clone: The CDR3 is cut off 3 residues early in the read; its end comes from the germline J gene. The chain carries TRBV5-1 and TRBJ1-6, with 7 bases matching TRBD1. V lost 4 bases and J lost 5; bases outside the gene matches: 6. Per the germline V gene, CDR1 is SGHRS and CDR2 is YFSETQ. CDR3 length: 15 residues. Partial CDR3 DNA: TGCGCCAGCAGCAGGTGGACAGGAGATAATTCACCC. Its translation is CASSRWTGDNSP. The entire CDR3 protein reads CASSRWTGDNSPLHF.

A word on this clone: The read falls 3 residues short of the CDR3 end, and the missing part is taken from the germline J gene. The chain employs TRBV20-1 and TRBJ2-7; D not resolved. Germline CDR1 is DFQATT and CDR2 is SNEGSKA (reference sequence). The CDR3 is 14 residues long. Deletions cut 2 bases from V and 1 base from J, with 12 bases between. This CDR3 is CSARIGSRSYEQYF. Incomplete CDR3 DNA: TGCAGTGCTAGAATCGGTTCGCGGTCCTACGAG.

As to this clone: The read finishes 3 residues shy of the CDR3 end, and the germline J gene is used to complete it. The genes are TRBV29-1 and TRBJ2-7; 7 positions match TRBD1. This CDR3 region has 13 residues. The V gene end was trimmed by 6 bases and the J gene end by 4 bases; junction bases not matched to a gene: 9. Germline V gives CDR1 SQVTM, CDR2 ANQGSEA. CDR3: CSVRTGTSYEQYF. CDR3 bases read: TGCAGCGTCCGGACAGGCACTTCTTACGAG.

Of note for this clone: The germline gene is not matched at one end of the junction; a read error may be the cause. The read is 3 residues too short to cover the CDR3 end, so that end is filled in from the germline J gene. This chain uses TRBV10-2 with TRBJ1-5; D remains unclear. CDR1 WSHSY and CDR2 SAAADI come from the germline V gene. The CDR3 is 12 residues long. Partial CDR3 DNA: TGCGCCAGCCGTGACGGGAATCAGCCC. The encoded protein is CASRDGNQP. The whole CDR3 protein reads CASRDGNQPQHF.

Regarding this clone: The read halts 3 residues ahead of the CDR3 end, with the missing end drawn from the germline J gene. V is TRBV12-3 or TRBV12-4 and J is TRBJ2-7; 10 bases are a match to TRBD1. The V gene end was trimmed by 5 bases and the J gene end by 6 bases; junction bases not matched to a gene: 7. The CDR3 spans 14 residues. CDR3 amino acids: CASSQLTGGFEQYF. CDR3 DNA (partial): TGTGCCAGCAGTCAGCTGACAGGGGGCTTCGAG.

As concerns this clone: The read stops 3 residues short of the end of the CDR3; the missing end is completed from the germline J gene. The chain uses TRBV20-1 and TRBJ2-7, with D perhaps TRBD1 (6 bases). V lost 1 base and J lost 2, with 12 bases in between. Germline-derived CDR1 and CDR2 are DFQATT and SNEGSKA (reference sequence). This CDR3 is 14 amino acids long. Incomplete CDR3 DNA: TGCAGTGCTAGAGGTCGGGGACACGCCTACGAG. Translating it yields CSARGRGHAYE. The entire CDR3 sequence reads CSARGRGHAYEQYF.

Incomplete CDR3 DNA: TGTGCCAGCAGCTTTACAGGGGCTCCAGATGGC. Translating gives CASSFTGAPDG. The full-length CDR3 reads as CASSFTGAPDGYTF. The V gene is TRBV7-2, the J gene TRBJ1-2, with TRBD1 matching 7 bases. The CDR3 is cut off 3 residues early in the read; its end comes from the germline J gene. After removal of 3 bases from V and 6 bases from J, the junction contained 7 bases not matched to a gene. The CDR3 sequence is 14 residues long. From germline, CDR1 is SGHTA and CDR2 FQGNSA.

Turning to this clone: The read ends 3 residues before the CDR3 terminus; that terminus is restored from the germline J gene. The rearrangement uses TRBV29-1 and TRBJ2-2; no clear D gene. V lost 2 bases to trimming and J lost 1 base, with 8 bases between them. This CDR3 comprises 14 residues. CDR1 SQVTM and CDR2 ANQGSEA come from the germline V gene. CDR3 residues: CSVEWQRNTGELFF. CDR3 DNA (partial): TGCAGCGTTGAATGGCAGAGGAACACCGGGGAG.